This is a list of T cell receptor beta chains from one sample in a study of control samples from healthy donors and cancer patients. The protocol was immunoSEQ multiplex PCR, while the TCRdb copy is restricted to in-frame clones and leaves out a portion. The sample holds around 85,000 clones, less than 90% seen once. Sequenced material: blood. These receptors all come from a woman aged 55-75 years in good health. The CDR3 runs from the conserved cysteine through the conserved F or W. D genes are given only for firm matches. The listing skips clone size in some rows; elsewhere it reads once, few, many or a size class.

TRBJ2-5 . TRBV3-1/TRBV3-2 14 . CASSLRGAQETQYF TGTGCCAGCAGCCTCCGGGGGGCCCAAGAGACCCAGTACTTC
TRBJ1-2 . TRBV5-1 13 TRBD1 CASSPGTGNGYTF TGCGCCAGCAGCCCTGGGACAGGGAACGGCTACACCTTC
TRBJ1-5 few TRBV7-2 15 . CASSFSSSSNQPQHF TGTGCCAGCAGCTTCTCCAGCTCTAGCAATCAGCCCCAGCATTTT
TRBJ2-7 . TRBV27 14 . CASSFAESPYEQYF TGTGCCAGCAGTTTCGCGGAATCGCCCTACGAGCAGTACTTC
TRBJ2-3 few TRBV28 12 . CASSLRTDTQYF TGTGCCAGCAGTTTAAGGACAGATACGCAGTATTTT
TRBJ2-1 . TRBV2 13 TRBD1 CASERDRGFEQFF TGTGCCAGCGAACGGGACAGGGGGTTCGAGCAGTTCTTC
TRBJ1-2 . TRBV28 16 TRBD1 CASSLMLDRGTASYTF TGTGCCAGCAGTTTAATGTTGGACAGGGGGACGGCAAGCTACACCTTC
TRBJ1-5 . TRBV3-1/TRBV3-2 13 . CASSQDPFQPQHF TGTGCCAGCAGCCAAGATCCGTTTCAGCCCCAGCATTTT
TRBJ1-2 once TRBV5-4 14 . CASSRSRGNYGYTF TGTGCCAGCAGCCGATCCCGGGGTAACTATGGCTACACCTTC
TRBJ1-1 once TRBV7-3 16 . CASSLGGGPGRAEAFF TGTGCCAGCAGCCTGGGTGGCGGACCGGGCCGCGCTGAAGCTTTCTTT
TRBJ1-6 . TRBV7-9 15 . CASSSRDGTNSPLHF TGTGCCAGCAGCTCCCGGGACGGGACAAATTCACCCCTCCACTTT
TRBJ1-2 . TRBV7-2 15 TRBD1 CASSLATGGNYGYTF TGTGCCAGCAGCTTAGCGACAGGGGGGAACTATGGCTACACCTTC
TRBJ1-5 once TRBV30 14 . CAWSTAEGNQPQHF TGTGCCTGGAGTACTGCCGAGGGCAATCAGCCCCAGCATTTT
TRBJ2-5 . TRBV19 15 TRBD1 CASSFPTGGQETQYF TGTGCCAGTAGTTTTCCGACAGGGGGCCAAGAGACCCAGTACTTC
TRBJ1-5 . TRBV6-2/TRBV6-3 14 . CASSPLVVGQPQHF TGTGCCAGCAGTCCCCTGGTGGTCGGTCAGCCCCAGCATTTT
TRBJ1-1 . TRBV29-1 12 TRBD1 CSVGQGGTEAFF TGCAGCGTGGGACAGGGGGGCACTGAAGCTTTCTTT
TRBJ2-1 . TRBV5-6 12 . CASSLGQDEQFF TGTGCCAGCAGCTTGGGCCAGGATGAGCAGTTCTTC
TRBJ2-2 . TRBV7-6 14 TRBD2 CASAGGFSRGELFF TGTGCCAGCGCGGGGGGGTTTAGCAGAGGGGAGCTGTTTTTT
TRBJ1-2 . TRBV28 18 . CASSFQKSGLFPKYGYTF TGTGCCAGCAGTTTTCAAAAATCCGGGCTGTTCCCGAAATATGGCTACACCTTC